The present entry profiles one TCR beta chain with its context. Its antigen is currently unknown. Repertoires were generated with immunoSEQ multiplex PCR, while TCRdb's copy carries only in-frame clones and drops some. The data hold nearly 2 million clones, with about 95% observed a single time. The data are from a study of shared clonotypes between healthy human individuals. Study-wide results and caveats: A reduction in generation probabilities was seen for non-shared clonotypes relative to those shared by all four donors.

CDR3 size: 12 residues. Germline CDR1 and CDR2: SGHTA and FQGNSA. Trimming stripped 0 bases from V and 10 bases from J, with 6 bases between. It was CD45RO-negative cells, positively selected for CCR7, that made up naive CD8 cells, with terminally differentiated effector memory CD45RA+ cells excluded. Source material: naive CD8+ T cells sorted from blood. The chain recombines TRBV7-2 with TRBJ1-4; D is unclear. The receptor was derived from a man between 18 and 35 years old in good health. The chain's CDR3 is CASSLATGKLFF. CDR3 coding DNA: TGTGCCAGCAGCTTAGCGACGGGAAAACTGTTTTTT.